This T cell receptor beta chain is drawn from a study of vaccination effects on CD4 cells after COVID-19. On the study more broadly: Under the ViraFEST assay, PBMC were stimulated with viral peptide pools so that antigen-specific CD4+ T cells expanded. Sequencing was performed afterwards. After the second dose, samples were taken at median day 72. Study-wide results and caveats: Infection- and vaccine-induced clones contracted markedly late after vaccination.

Concerning this clone itself: Its antigen is as yet unknown.

From germline, CDR1 is SGHNT and CDR2 YENEEA. V was pared by 1 base and J by 0 bases, with 15 bases between. CDR3 length equals 18 residues. Isolation of CD4+ T cells took place after ten to eleven days of culture. Either the mRNA-1273 or the BNT162b2 vaccine was given to participants as two doses. Some clones are missing from TCRdb's copy, which holds only in-frame ones; the method was immunoSEQ multiplex PCR. The profile shows about 73,000 clones, over 65% of them singletons. This sequence joins TRBV11-3 and TRBJ2-2, with D possibly matching TRBD1 (6 bases). Sequencing was performed on CD4+ T cells from PBMCs cultured without peptide, taken after COVID-19 vaccination. This clonotype was obtained from a human donor who received a COVID-19 vaccine. CDR3: CASSLGVLAGANTGELFF. The CDR3 region has the DNA TGTGCCAGCAGCTTAGGAGTTTTGGCAGGGGCGAACACCGGGGAGCTGTTTTTT.